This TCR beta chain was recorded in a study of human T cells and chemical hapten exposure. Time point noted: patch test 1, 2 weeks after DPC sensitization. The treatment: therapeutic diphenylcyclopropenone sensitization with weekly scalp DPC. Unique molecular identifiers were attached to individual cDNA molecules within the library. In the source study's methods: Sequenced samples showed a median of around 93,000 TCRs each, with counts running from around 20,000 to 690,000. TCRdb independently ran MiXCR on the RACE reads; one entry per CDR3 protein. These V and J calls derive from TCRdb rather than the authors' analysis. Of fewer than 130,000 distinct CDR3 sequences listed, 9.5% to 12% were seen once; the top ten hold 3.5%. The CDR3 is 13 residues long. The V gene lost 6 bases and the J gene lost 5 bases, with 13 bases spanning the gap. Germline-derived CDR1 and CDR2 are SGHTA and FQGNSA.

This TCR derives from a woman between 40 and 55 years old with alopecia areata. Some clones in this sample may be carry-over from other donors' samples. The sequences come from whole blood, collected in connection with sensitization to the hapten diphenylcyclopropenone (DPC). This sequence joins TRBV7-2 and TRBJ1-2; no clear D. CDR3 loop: CASRPDLNYGYTF. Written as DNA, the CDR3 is TGTGCCAGCAGACCCGATCTGAATTATGGCTACACCTTC.